This entry describes one T cell receptor beta chain. Its antigen remains unknown. This record belongs to a study of shared clonotypes between healthy human individuals. The overall study: CD4 naive and CD4 memory each took three plates per donor, while CD8 naive took two and CD8 memory one.

Points from the study as a whole: Estimated richness values were generally larger in naive subsets than in memory subsets.

Each subset's genomic DNA was shared equally among a number of immunoSEQ plates. Authors' data handling: In the immunoSEQ data, sequences were junction-only and lacked quality scores, so filtering differed. The protocol was immunoSEQ multiplex PCR, while the TCRdb copy is restricted to in-frame clones and leaves out a portion. Clone size and the V and J calls come from that table; the DNA yielded D and trimming. Of approximately 2,300,000 clones in the sample, 92% were seen once. Germline-derived CDR1 and CDR2 are LNHDA and SQIVND (reference sequence). Trimming took off 10 bases at V and 9 bases at J, with 19 bases between the two ends. The CDR3 is 12 amino acids.

The source is a man between 18 and 29 years old in good health. Some clones in this sample may be carry-over from other donors' samples. The genes are TRBV19 and TRBJ2-7; D is perhaps TRBD2 (6 bases). The sequencing sample was made of naive CD4+ T cells from PBMCs. Subset specified: CD45RA+ positively selected. CDR3 bases: TGTGCCACTAGGGGCGGCAGCGGGTTGCAGTACTTC. It specifies CATRGGSGLQYF.